Following are 6 T cell receptor beta chains from one sample sequenced in a study of T cells after yellow fever vaccination. TCRdb re-called the 5' RACE reads with MiXCR, one entry per CDR3 protein. The table lists 100,000 to 150,000 distinct CDR3 sequences, roughly 8.2% of them singletons. Sequencing was performed on CD8+ T cells sorted from PBMCs, taken on the day of the yellow fever booster vaccination. The receptors derive from a man younger than 35 who received the YFV17D yellow fever vaccine.

This clonotype showed up many times. The chain joins TRBV3-1 to TRBJ2-7, with D tentatively TRBD2 (6 bases). The length of the CDR3 is 17 residues. Deletions cut 0 bases from V and 0 bases from J, with 15 bases between. The germline gives CDR1 LGHDT, CDR2 YNNKEL (reference sequence). The CDR3 bases are TGTGCCAGCAGCCAAGAGGGTCGGGGGTTCATCTCCTACGAGCAGTACTTC. Its protein product is CASSQEGRGFISYEQYF.

J is TRBJ2-5 and V is TRBV10-3; TRBD1 might be the D (5 bases). CDR3 size: 13 residues. Germline loops: CDR1 ENHRY, CDR2 SYGVKD. Trimming took 8 bases from V and 7 from J, leaving 17 bases between them. CDR3 amino acids: CAIADPDQGTQYF. The CDR3 DNA reads as TGTGCCATCGCCGATCCGGACCAGGGGACCCAGTACTTC.

This clonotype was counted a few times. The genes are TRBV28 and TRBJ2-1, with D possibly matching TRBD1 (5 bases). The CDR3 extends over 15 amino acids. The germline gives CDR1 MDHEN, CDR2 SYDVKM. Trimming took off 4 bases at V and 9 bases at J, with 19 bases between the two ends. This CDR3 reads CASSWTSLSGGEQFF. The DNA for the CDR3 is TGTGCCAGCAGTTGGACATCCTTGAGTGGCGGTGAGCAGTTCTTC.

This clonotype showed up just a few times. This sequence joins TRBV29-1 and TRBJ1-5; D perhaps matches TRBD1 (5 bases). This CDR3 comprises 14 residues. V lost 7 bases, J lost 2 bases, and 15 bases lay in between. The germline gives CDR1 SQVTM, CDR2 ANQGSEA. CDR3 protein: CSAGVGVGNQPQHF. The DNA of the CDR3 is TGCAGCGCCGGGGTAGGGGTAGGCAATCAGCCCCAGCATTTT.

The chain has TRBV19 and TRBJ1-1; D ambiguous. The CDR3 extends over 13 amino acids. Deletions cut 7 bases from V and 1 base from J, with 10 bases between. Germline V CDR1 and CDR2: LNHDA, SQIVND (reference sequence). This CDR3 reads CASKVPGNTEAFF. CDR3 in DNA: TGTGCCAGTAAAGTACCGGGGAACACTGAAGCTTTCTTT.

The chain has TRBV5-6 and TRBJ2-7, with D uncertain. Trimming took 3 bases from V and 3 from J, leaving 16 bases between them. Germline CDR1 is SGHDT and CDR2 is YYEEEE. This CDR3 is built from 15 residues. Here the CDR3 reads CASSSLDRPVYEQYV. CDR3 nucleotides: TGTGCCAGCAGCTCCCTCGACCGCCCCGTCTACGAGCAGTACGTC.